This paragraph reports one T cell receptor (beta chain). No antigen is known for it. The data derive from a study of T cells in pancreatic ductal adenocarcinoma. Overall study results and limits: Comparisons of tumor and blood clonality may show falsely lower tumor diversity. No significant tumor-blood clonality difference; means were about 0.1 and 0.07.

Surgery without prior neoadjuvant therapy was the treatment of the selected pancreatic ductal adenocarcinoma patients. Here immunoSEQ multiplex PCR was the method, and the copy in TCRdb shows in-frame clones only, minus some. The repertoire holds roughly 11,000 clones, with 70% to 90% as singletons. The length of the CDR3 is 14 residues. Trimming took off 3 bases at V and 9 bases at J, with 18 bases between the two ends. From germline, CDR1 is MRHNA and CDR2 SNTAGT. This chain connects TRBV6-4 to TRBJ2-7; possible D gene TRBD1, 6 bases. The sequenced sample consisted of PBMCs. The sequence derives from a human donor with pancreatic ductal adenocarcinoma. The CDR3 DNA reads TGTGCCAGCAGTGAGTCACAGGGAGTAGGGGTGCAGTACTTC. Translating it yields CASSESQGVGVQYF.